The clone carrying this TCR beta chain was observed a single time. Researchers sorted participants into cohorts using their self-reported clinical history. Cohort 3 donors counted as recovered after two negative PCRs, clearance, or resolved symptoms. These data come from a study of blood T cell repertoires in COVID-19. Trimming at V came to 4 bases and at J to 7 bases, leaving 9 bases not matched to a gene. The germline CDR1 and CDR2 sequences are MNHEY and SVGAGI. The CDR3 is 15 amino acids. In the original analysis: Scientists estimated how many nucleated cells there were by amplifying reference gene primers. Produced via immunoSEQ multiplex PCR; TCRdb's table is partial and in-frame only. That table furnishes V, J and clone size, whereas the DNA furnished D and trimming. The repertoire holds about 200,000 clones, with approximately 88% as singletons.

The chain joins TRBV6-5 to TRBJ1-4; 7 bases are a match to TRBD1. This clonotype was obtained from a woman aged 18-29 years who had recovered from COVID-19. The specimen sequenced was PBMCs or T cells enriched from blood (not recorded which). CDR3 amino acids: CASSFGQAPTEKLFF. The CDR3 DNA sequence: TGTGCCAGCAGTTTCGGACAGGCTCCGACTGAAAAACTGTTTTTT.